The clone carrying this T cell receptor beta chain was counted between two and nine times. Its antigen is not identified. Assay used: immunoSEQ multiplex PCR; TCRdb lists only in-frame clones, some missing. Of 4,500 to 5,000 clones listed, about four fifths are singletons. This entry comes from a study of immune evolution from preneoplasia to lung adenocarcinoma. Patients had resection in Japan or China between 2014 and 2017. Study-level results: Top clone frequencies peaked in normal lung, apparently declining through invasive adenocarcinoma. Later-stage lesions appeared to have more T cells, more diversity, less clonality.

The sample taken for sequencing was FFPE adjacent normal lung tissue. This TCR came from an older donor with lung adenocarcinoma.

The CDR3 coding sequence is TGTGCCAGCAGCGTAGGGTACAGGGCAGATGAGACCCAGTACTTC. This sequence encodes CASSVGYRADETQYF. The chain combines TRBV9 with TRBJ2-5, with D possibly matching TRBD1 (6 bases). This CDR3 region has 15 residues. Germline V CDR1 and CDR2: SGDLS, YYNGEE. With 0 bases removed from V and 5 bases from J, the gap between germline ends came to 14 bases. The entire variable domain, with the rest obtained from reference TRBV9 and TRBJ2-5, is as follows: DSGVTQTPKHLITATGQRVTLRCSPRSGDLSVYWYQQSLDQGLQFLIQYYNGEERAKGNILERFSAQQFPDLHSELNLSSLELGDSALYFCASSVGYRADETQYFGPGTRLLVL.